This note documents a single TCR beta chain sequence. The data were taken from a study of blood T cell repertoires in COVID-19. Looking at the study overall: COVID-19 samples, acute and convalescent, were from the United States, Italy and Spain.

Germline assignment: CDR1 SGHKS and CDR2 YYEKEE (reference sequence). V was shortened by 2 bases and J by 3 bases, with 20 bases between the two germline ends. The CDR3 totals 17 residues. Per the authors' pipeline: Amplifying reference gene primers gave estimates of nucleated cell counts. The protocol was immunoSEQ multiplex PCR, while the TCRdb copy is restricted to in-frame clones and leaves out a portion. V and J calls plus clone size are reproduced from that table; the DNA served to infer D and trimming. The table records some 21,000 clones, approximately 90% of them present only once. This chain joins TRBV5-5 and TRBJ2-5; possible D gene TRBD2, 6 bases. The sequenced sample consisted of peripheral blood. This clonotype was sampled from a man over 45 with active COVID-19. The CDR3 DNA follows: TGTGCCAGCAGCTTTACGTGGAGGGGATACGGTAAAGAGACCCAGTACTTC. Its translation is CASSFTWRGYGKETQYF.